Listed here is a single T cell receptor (beta chain). The antigen is undetermined. The sample originates from a study of a mutant IDH1 vaccine in newly diagnosed glioma. Looked up from germline, CDR1 is LNHDA and CDR2 is SQIVND (reference sequence). The V end was cut by 3 bases, the J end by 4 bases, with 9 bases between. The CDR3 totals 13 residues. Only in-frame clones appear in the TCRdb table, and some are missing; sequencing was by immunoSEQ multiplex PCR. This sample has 35,000 to 50,000 clones, with over 80% found just once. This sample's time point: week 11, during vaccination. Every vaccine dose comprised 300 ug of mutant IDH1 20-mer peptide plus topical imiquimod.

Specimen: PBMCs, collected from a glioma patient whose treatment included an IDH1 peptide vaccine. The genes are TRBV19 and TRBJ2-5; D possibly corresponds to TRBD1 (5 bases). The source of this sequence is a man in his forties or fifties with glioma. This chain's CDR3 is CASSIGRAETQYF. The CDR3 bases are TGTGCCAGTAGTATTGGCAGGGCAGAGACCCAGTACTTC.